The entry below describes one T cell receptor (beta chain). Its antigen is unknown. These data belong to a study of Tregs in tolerant kidney transplant recipients. Sequenced by immunoSEQ multiplex PCR; TCRdb stores in-frame clones only, minus some. The profile shows around 86,000 clones, 91% of them singletons. The V gene's germline CDR1 is MNHEY and CDR2 SMNVEV (reference sequence). Trimming shortened V by 1 base and J by 0 bases, and 13 bases separated the two germline ends. The CDR3 is made up of 18 amino acids. Mixed chimerism was transient after nonmyeloablative marrow transplants from related graft donors. Unstimulated Tregs (CD4+CD25+CD127-) and CD4+CD25- non-Tregs were sorted from PBMCs. Findings of the study overall: Nucleotide sequences could not be compared across some patients' samples due to primer changes. No direct test of biological reproducibility was done here. Expanding Tregs on activated donor B cells appeared to best identify donor-specific TCRbeta clones.

The input for sequencing was CD4+ T cells from blood (PBMCs), taken 24 months after the transplant. The J gene is TRBJ2-6, the V gene TRBV27; possible D gene TRBD1, 6 bases. This TCR was recovered from a human patient who received a combined kidney and bone marrow transplant. Some T cells may have originated in the graft donor. CDR3 in amino acids: CASSLFWGRSSGANVLTF. The CDR3 DNA is TGTGCCAGCAGTTTATTTTGGGGGCGCAGCTCTGGGGCCAACGTCCTGACTTTC.